The subject of this entry is one T cell receptor (beta chain). The antigen is undetermined. CDR1 is MNHNS, CDR2 SASEGT, per germline. Germline trimming cut 2 bases from V and 2 bases from J; bases unmatched to any gene: 2. The CDR3 runs to 16 residues. This sample was taken from a study of cytomegalovirus exposure and HLA in healthy donors. Findings of the study overall: For most subjects, TCR beta sequences were reported to predict HLA-A and HLA-B alleles with accuracy. It was in a later analysis that TCR association rates were seen to vary by HLA locus, highest for DRB1 and lowest for HLA-C. Solely CMV serostatus was available to characterize immune exposure.

The primer mix had 60 Vbeta and 13 Jbeta primers. Profiled with immunoSEQ multiplex PCR; TCRdb holds only in-frame clones, not every one. This sample yields around 160,000 clones, of which 60% to 80% are seen a single time; 6.5% to 8% belongs to the top ten. The specimen was PBMCs. This TCR was recovered from a middle-aged woman in good health and CMV-seropositive. V is TRBV6-1 and J is TRBJ2-5; 13 positions match TRBD2. DNA of the CDR3: TGTGCCAGCAGTGAACTGGGACTAGCGGGGCAAGAGACCCAGTACTTC. This encodes CASSELGLAGQETQYF.